This TCR beta chain was captured by sequencing in a study of T cell repertoires in aging, cancer and after chemotherapy. The CDR3 sequence is 15 residues long. V lost 2 bases and J lost 6, with 17 bases in between. Germline CDR1 reads MNHEY; CDR2 reads SMNVEV (reference sequence). By share, this clonotype ranks as medium-sized. TRB rearrangements spanning V, D and J were amplified using mixed TRB-A/B primers. Using its own MiXCR run on the multiplex PCR reads, TCRdb lists one record per CDR3 protein. The sample records about 2,500 distinct CDR3 sequences, approximately 21% being singletons. Amplification of TCR beta used genomic DNA extracted from peripheral blood.

The sequence came from a human donor with a blood cancer. The sequenced sample was blood. The J gene is TRBJ2-7, the V gene TRBV27, with a weak D call TRBD2 (5 bases). CDR3 sequence: CASSLGLARISEQYF. Written as DNA, the CDR3 is TGTGCCAGCAGTTTAGGTCTAGCTCGCATTTCCGAGCAGTACTTC.